This T cell receptor (beta chain) originates from a study of T cell responses to AZD1222 COVID-19 vaccine. Study in general: The analysis combined second doses at about 4 or about 12 weeks. General study results and limits: Targets within unmutated variant regions were reportedly found for nearly half of spike-specific TCRs. Spike as a whole was targeted by vaccine-associated CD4 TCRs, dominant at 160-218 and 743-854. Seropositive status at baseline applied to only a handful of AZD1222 recipients.

Turning to this clone: Its antigen is as yet unknown.

The repertoire was sequenced with immunoSEQ multiplex PCR; TCRdb's copy has only in-frame clones and lacks some. The sample shows more than 95,000 clones, over 90% of them seen only once. V was shortened by 2 bases and J by 5 bases, with 8 bases between the two germline ends. This CDR3 has 13 amino acids. Germline CDR1 is SGHRS and CDR2 is YFSETQ. This TCR came from an adult in good health. The chain links TRBV5-1 to TRBJ2-1; D is uncertain. This specimen consisted of peripheral blood, obtained on day 0 of AZD1222 vaccination. This CDR3 is CASSFDLNNEQFF. DNA for the CDR3: TGCGCCAGCAGCTTCGACCTTAACAATGAGCAGTTCTTC.